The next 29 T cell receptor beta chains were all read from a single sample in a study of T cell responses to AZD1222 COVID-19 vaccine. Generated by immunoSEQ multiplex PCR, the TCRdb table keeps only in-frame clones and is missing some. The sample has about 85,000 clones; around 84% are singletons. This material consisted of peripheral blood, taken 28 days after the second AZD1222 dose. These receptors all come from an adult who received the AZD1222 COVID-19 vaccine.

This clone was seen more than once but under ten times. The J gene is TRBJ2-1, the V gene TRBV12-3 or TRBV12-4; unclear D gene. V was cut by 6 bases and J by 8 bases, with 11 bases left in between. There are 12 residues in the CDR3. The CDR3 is CASSPSQYEQFF. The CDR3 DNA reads TGTGCCAGCAGCCCCTCCCAGTATGAGCAGTTCTTC.

The CDR3 sequence: CASSTGLAGGPSTDTQYF. For the CDR3, the DNA is TGTGCCAGCAGTACAGGACTAGCGGGGGGCCCGTCCACAGATACGCAGTATTTT. This chain uses TRBV5-4 with TRBJ2-3; 14 positions match TRBD2. This CDR3 region has 18 residues. Trimming cost V 5 bases and J 2 bases; bases outside gene matches: 10. Looked up from germline, CDR1 is SGHNT and CDR2 is YYREEE (reference sequence).

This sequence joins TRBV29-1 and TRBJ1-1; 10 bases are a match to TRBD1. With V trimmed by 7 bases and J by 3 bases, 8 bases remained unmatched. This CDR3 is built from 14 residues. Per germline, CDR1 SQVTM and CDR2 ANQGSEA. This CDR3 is CSARQGAGDTEAFF. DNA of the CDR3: TGCAGCGCCCGACAGGGGGCCGGAGACACTGAAGCTTTCTTT.

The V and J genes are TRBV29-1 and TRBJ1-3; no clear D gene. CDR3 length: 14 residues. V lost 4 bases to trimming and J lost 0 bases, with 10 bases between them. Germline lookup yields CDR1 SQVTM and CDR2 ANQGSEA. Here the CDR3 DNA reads TGCAGCGTTGTGTTGGGAGTCTCTGGAAACACCATATATTTT. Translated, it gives CSVVLGVSGNTIYF.

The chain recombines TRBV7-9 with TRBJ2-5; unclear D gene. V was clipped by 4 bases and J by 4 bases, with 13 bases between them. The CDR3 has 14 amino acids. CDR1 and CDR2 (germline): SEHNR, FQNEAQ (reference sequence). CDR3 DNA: TGTGCCAGCAGCTCCCGGTTAGTCGGAGAGACCCAGTACTTC. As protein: CASSSRLVGETQYF.

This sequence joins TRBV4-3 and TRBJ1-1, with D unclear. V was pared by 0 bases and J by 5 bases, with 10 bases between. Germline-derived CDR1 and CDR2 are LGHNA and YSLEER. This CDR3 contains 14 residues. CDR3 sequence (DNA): TGCGCCAGCAGCCAAGAAACGGGTTGGACTGAAGCTTTCTTT. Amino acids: CASSQETGWTEAFF.

The CDR3: CASKRSGPGTDTQYF. In DNA, the CDR3 is TGTGCCAGCAAGAGGTCGGGACCGGGCACAGATACGCAGTATTTT. This sequence joins TRBV2 and TRBJ2-3, with D perhaps being TRBD1 or TRBD2 (5 bases each). The CDR3 length is 15 residues. CDR1 is SNHLY, CDR2 FYNNEI, per germline. V dropped 7 bases and J dropped 1 base, with 15 bases sitting between them.

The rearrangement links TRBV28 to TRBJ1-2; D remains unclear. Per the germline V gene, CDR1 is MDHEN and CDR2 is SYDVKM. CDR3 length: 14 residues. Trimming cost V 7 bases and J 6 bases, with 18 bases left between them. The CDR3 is CASISQRWADGYTF. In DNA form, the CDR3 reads TGTGCCAGCATTTCACAGAGGTGGGCGGATGGCTACACCTTC.

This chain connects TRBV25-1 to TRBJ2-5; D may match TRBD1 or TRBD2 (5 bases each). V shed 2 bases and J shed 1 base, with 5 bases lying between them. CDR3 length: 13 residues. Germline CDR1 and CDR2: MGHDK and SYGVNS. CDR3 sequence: CASSEGGQETQYF. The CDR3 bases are TGTGCCAGCAGTGAAGGGGGCCAAGAGACCCAGTACTTC.

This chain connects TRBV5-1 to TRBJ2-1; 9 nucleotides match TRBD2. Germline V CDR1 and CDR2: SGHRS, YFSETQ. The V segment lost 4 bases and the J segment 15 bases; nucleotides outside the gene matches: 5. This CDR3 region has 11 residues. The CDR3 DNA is TGCGCCAGCAGCCAAGGGACTAGCCTGTTCTTC. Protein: CASSQGTSLFF. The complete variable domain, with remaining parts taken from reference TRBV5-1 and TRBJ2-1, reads KAGVTQTPRYLIKTRGQQVTLSCSPISGHRSVSWYQQTPGQGLQFLFEYFSETQRNKGNFPGRFSGRQFSNSRSEMNVSTLELGDSALYLCASSQGTSLFFGPGTRLTVL.

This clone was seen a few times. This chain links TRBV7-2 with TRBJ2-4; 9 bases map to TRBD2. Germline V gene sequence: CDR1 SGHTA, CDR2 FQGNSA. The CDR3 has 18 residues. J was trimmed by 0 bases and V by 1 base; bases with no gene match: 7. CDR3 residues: CASSLERLTSGAKNIQYF. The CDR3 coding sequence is TGTGCCAGCAGCTTAGAGAGACTGACTAGCGGAGCCAAAAACATTCAGTACTTC. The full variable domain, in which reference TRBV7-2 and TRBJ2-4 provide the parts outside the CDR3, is GAGVSQSPSNKVTEKGKDVELRCDPISGHTALYWYRQSLGQGLEFLIYFQGNSAPDKSGLPSDRFSAERTGGSVSTLTIQRTQQEDSAVYLCASSLERLTSGAKNIQYFGAGTRLSVL.

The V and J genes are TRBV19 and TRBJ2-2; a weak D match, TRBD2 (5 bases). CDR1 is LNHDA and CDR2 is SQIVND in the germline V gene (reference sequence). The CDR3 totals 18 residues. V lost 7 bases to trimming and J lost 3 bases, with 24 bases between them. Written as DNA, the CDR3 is TGTGCCAGTACCCCAACTAGATTCAGCCCCCGGGACACCGGGGAGCTGTTTTTT. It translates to CASTPTRFSPRDTGELFF.

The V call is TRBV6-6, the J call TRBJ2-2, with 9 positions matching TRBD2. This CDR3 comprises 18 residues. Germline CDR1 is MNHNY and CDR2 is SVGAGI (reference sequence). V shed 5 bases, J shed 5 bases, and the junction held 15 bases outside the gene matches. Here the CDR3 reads CASSQPPPGTSITGELFF. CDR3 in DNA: TGTGCCAGCAGTCAACCTCCCCCCGGGACTAGCATAACCGGGGAGCTGTTTTTT.

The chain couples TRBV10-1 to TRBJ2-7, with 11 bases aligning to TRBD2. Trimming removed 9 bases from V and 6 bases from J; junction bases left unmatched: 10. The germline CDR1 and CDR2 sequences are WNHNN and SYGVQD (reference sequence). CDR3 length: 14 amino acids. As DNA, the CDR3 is TGCGCCAGTGCCTCCGGGCTAGCGGGAGGCGAGCAGTACTTC. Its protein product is CASASGLAGGEQYF.

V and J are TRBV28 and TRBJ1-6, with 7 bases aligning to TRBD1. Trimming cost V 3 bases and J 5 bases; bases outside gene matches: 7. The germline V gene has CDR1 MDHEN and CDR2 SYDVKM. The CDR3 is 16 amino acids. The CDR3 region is CASSFVRGLNNSPLHF. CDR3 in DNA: TGTGCCAGCAGTTTCGTTAGGGGGCTGAATAATTCACCCCTCCACTTT.

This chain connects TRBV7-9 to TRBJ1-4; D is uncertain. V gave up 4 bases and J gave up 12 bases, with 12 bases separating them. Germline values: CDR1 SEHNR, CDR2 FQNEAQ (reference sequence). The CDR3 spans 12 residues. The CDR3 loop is CASSYSGRELFF. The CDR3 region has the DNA TGTGCCAGCAGCTACTCCGGTAGGGAACTGTTTTTT.

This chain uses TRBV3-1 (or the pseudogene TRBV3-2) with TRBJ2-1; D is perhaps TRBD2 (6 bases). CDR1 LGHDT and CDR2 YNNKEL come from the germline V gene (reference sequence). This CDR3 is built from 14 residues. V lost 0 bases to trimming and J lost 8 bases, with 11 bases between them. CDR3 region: CASSQEEGSDEQFF. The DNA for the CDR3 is TGTGCCAGCAGCCAAGAGGAGGGGTCGGATGAGCAGTTCTTC.

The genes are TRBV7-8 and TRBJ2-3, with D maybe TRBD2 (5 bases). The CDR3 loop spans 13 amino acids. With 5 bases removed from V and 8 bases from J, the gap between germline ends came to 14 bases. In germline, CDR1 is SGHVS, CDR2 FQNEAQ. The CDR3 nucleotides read TGTGCCAGCAGCGGGCGCTTTCTAGCTACGCAGTATTTT. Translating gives CASSGRFLATQYF.

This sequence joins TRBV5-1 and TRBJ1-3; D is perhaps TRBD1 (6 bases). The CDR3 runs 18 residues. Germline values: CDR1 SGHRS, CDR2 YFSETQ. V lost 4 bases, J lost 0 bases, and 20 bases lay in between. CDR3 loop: CASSPGPLGGASGNTIYF. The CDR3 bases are TGCGCCAGCAGCCCCGGGCCCTTGGGGGGCGCCTCTGGAAACACCATATATTTT.

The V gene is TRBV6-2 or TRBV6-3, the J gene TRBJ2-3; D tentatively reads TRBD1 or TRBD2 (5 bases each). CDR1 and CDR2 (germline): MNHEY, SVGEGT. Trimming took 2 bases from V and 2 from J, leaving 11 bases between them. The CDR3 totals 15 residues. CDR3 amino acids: CASSYPFGTTDTQYF. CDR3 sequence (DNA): TGTGCCAGCAGTTACCCGTTCGGGACCACAGATACGCAGTATTTT.

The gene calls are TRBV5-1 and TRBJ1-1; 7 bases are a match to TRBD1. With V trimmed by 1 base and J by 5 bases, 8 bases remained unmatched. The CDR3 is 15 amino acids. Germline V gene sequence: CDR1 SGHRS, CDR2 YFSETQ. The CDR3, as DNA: TGCGCCAGCAGCTTGACAGGGGCGACGACAACTGAAGCTTTCTTT. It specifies CASSLTGATTTEAFF.

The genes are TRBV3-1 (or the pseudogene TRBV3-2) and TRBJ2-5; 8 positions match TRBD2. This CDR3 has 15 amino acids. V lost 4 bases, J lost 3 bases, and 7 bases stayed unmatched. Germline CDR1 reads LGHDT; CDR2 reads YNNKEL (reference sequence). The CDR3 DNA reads TGTGCCAGCAGCCGACCCGGGAGGGGGGAAGAGACCCAGTACTTC. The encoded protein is CASSRPGRGEETQYF.

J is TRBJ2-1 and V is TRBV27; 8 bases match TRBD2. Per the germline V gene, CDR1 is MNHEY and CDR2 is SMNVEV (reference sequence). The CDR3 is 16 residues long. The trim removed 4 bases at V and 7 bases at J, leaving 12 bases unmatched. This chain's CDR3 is CASSSYAGGGRNEQFF. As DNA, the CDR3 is TGTGCCAGCAGTTCCTACGCCGGGGGGGGGCGAAATGAGCAGTTCTTC.

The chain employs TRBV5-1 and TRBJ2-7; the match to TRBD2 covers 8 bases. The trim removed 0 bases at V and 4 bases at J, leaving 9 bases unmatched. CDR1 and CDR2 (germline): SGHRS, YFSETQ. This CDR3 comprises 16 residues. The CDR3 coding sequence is TGCGCCAGCAGCTTGGGGGACGGGGGGGCGTCGTACGAGCAGTACTTC. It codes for CASSLGDGGASYEQYF.

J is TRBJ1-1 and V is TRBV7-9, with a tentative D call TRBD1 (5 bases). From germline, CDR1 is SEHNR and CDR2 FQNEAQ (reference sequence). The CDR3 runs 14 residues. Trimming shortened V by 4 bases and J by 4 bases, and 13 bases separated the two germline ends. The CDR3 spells CASSYITGVTEAFF. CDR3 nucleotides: TGTGCCAGCAGCTATATAACGGGGGTCACTGAAGCTTTCTTT.

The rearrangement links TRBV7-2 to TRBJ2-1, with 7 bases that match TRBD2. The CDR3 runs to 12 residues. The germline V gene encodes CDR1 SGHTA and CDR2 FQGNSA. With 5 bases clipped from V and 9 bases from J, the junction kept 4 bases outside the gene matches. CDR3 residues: CASSAPSGEQFF. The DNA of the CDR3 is TGTGCCAGCAGCGCCCCTAGCGGTGAGCAGTTCTTC.

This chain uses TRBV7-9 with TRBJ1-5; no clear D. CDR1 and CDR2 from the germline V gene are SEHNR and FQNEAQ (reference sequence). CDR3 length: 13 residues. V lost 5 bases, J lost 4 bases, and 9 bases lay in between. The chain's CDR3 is CASSRTDNQPQHF. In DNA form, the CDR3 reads TGTGCCAGCAGCAGGACGGATAATCAGCCCCAGCATTTT.

The CDR3 is CASSSNSGTEQYF. The CDR3 DNA follows: TGTGCCAGCAGCTCCAATAGCGGGACCGAGCAGTACTTC. This rearrangement joins TRBV7-3 to TRBJ2-7; 8 bases line up with TRBD2. The ends lost 4 bases at V and 6 bases at J; junction bases unmatched: 5. The CDR3 runs to 13 residues. Germline lookup yields CDR1 SGHTA and CDR2 FQGTGA. Full variable domain (outside the CDR3, taken from reference TRBV7-3 and TRBJ2-7): GAGVSQTPSNKVTEKGKYVELRCDPISGHTALYWYRQSLGQGPEFLIYFQGTGAADDSGLPNDRFFAVRPEGSVSTLKIQRTERGDSAVYLCASSSNSGTEQYFGPGTRLTVT.

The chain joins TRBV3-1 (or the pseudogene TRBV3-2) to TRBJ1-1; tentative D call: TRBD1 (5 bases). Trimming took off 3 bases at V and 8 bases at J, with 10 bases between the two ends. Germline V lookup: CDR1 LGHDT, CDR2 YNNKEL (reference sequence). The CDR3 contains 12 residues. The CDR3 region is CASSHPGTEAFF. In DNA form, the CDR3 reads TGTGCCAGCAGCCATCCCGGGACCGAAGCTTTCTTT.